This T cell receptor beta chain was observed in a study of post-analysis software for immune sequencing data. General observations from the study: Relative to controls, patients had 4 or 5 TRBV segments at higher frequency, with TRBV5-6, TRBV5-1 and TRBV20-1 among these. For normalized Chao1 diversity, multiple sclerosis patients scored significantly lower than controls did. Those samples that were prepared in the same batch co-clustered strongly by F measure.

Deletions cut 5 bases from V and 2 bases from J, with 20 bases between. Germline V gene lookup returns CDR1 SGHTA and CDR2 FQGNSA. There are 17 residues in the CDR3. This clonotype was observed a single time. The target antigen is unknown. Unique molecular identifiers tagged the TCR beta cDNA libraries. MiXCR, applied by TCRdb to the PCR reads, yields one record per CDR3 protein. This table holds roughly 870,000 distinct CDR3 sequences, roughly 58% found once. The sequenced sample was blood. The receptor was derived from a girl aged 10 to 17 with multiple sclerosis. This chain connects TRBV7-2 to TRBJ2-3; a possible D gene is TRBD2 (6 bases). CDR3 in DNA: TGTGCCAGCAGCCTACTGGGCGGGGAGCCCCCCACAGATACGCAGTATTTT. As protein: CASSLLGGEPPTDTQYF.